This T cell receptor (beta chain) emerged from a study of graft-versus-host responses after intestinal transplantation. At the level of the study: Recipients uniformly received anti-thymocyte globulin induction, followed by tacrolimus and steroids for roughly 3 years.

V shed 5 bases and J shed 2 bases, with 12 bases lying between them. CDR3 length: 14 amino acids. The germline V gene encodes CDR1 SGHTA and CDR2 FQGNSA. A remark on this clone: Its antigen is undetermined.

Sequenced by immunoSEQ multiplex PCR; TCRdb stores in-frame clones only, minus some. The data show 70,000 or so clones, with under 90% seen just once and 0.39% held by the top ten. Whole-study results and caveats: An association linked early post-transplant HvG declines with peak circulating GvH clone levels. Recipient bone marrow held GvH clones, some seen earlier in ileum or blood.

The receptor's source is a human donor who was the organ donor for an intestinal transplant. The sequenced sample was unstimulated CD4+ T cells sorted from spleen or lymph node cells, obtained before transplant. This chain connects TRBV7-2 to TRBJ1-2; D ambiguous. CDR3 nucleotide sequence: TGTGCCAGCAGCCCAGGCGGGTTAAACTATGGCTACACCTTC. Translation gives CASSPGGLNYGYTF.